This T cell receptor beta chain was retrieved from a study of circulating and synovial CD4+ cells in juvenile arthritis. Study-wide results and caveats: Bulk blood CD4 repertoires were more diverse than these. Overlap with synovium rose as more T cells were sequenced.

From germline, CDR1 is KGHSH and CDR2 LQKENI. V was trimmed by 6 bases and J by 2 bases, leaving 14 bases between them. The length of the CDR3 is 14 residues. About this clone: The target antigen is unknown.

The repertoire was sequenced with immunoSEQ multiplex PCR; TCRdb's copy has only in-frame clones and lacks some. In the table there are 30,000 to 40,000 clones, roughly 95% of which are singletons. Material: CD4+ T cells from blood. This receptor was obtained from a human donor with juvenile idiopathic arthritis. The rearrangement uses TRBV18 and TRBJ2-7; D perhaps matches TRBD1 (5 bases). The CDR3 region is CASSRGDRTYEQYF. CDR3 nucleotide sequence: TGTGCCAGCTCCCGTGGCGACAGAACCTACGAGCAGTACTTC.